The clone carrying this TCR beta chain was detected only a few times. The data belong to a study of blood T cells in healthy people across ages. Sample-barcoded 5' priming and a J-beta primer mix drove a second PCR of 7 to 11 cycles. TCRdb itself ran the 5' RACE reads through MiXCR, one entry per CDR3 protein. This table has 450,000 to 600,000 distinct CDR3 sequences, roughly a quarter appearing once. Germline CDR1 and CDR2: SEHNR and FQNEAQ (reference sequence). Trimming removed 3 bases at V and 2 bases at J, with 9 bases between. This CDR3 region has 14 residues. The same data also went into a second study, on T cells of mothers and their children.

The sequenced sample was blood. The rearrangement links TRBV7-9 to TRBJ2-3; D unclear. This clonotype was sampled from a boy aged 2-15 years in good health. CDR3 in amino acids: CASSFQRVTDTQYF. DNA of the CDR3: TGTGCCAGCAGCTTCCAGCGAGTCACAGATACGCAGTATTTT.